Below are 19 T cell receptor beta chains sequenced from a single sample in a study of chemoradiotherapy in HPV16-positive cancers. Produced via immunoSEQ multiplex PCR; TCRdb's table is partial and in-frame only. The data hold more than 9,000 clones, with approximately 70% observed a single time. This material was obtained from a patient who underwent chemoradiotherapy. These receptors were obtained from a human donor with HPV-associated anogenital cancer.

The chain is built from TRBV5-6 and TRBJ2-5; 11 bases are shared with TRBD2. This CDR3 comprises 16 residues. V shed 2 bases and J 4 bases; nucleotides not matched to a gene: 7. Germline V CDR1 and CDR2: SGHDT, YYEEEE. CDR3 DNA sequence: TGTGCCAGCAGCTTAATAGCGGGGGGGCGGTCAGAGACCCAGTACTTC. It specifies CASSLIAGGRSETQYF.

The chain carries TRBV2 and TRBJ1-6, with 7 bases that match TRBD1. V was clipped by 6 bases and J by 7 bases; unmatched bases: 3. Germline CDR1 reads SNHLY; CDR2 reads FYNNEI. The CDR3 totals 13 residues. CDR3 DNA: TGTGCCAGCAGGACAGGGTTGAATTCACCCCTCCACTTT. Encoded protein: CASRTGLNSPLHF. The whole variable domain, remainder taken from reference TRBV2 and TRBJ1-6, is EPEVTQTPSHQVTQMGQEVILRCVPISNHLYFYWYRQILGQKVEFLVSFYNNEISEKSEIFDDQFSVERPDGSNFTLKIRSTKLEDSAMYFCASRTGLNSPLHFGNGTRLTVT.

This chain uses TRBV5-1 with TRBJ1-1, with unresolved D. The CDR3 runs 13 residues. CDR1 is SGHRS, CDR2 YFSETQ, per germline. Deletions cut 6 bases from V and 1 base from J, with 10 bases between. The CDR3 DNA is TGCGCCAGCACCTTAGGGCAGAACACTGAAGCTTTCTTT. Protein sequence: CASTLGQNTEAFF.

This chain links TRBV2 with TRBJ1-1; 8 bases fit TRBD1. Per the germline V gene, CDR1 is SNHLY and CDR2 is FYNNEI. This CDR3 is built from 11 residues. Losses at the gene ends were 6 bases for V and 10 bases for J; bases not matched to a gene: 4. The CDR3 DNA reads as TGTGCCAGCAGAATAACAGGGGGAGCTTTCTTT. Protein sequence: CASRITGGAFF.

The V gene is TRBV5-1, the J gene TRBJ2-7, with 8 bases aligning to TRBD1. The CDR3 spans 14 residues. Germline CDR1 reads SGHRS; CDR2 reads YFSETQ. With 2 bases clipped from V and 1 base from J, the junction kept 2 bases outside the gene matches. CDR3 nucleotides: TGCGCCAGCAGCTTAGGACAGGGATCCTACGAGCAGTACTTC. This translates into CASSLGQGSYEQYF.

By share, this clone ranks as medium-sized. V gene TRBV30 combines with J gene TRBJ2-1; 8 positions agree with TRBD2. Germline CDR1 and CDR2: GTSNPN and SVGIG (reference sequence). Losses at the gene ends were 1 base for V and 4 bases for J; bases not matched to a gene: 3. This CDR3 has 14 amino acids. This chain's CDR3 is CAWSAGTRYNEQFF. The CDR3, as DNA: TGTGCCTGGAGTGCTGGGACTAGATACAATGAGCAGTTCTTC. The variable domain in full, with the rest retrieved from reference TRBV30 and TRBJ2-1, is SQTIHQWPATLVQPVGSPLSLECTVEGTSNPNLYWYRQAAGRGLQLLFYSVGIGQISSEVPQNLSASRPQDRQFILSSKKLLLSDSGFYLCAWSAGTRYNEQFFGPGTRLTVL.

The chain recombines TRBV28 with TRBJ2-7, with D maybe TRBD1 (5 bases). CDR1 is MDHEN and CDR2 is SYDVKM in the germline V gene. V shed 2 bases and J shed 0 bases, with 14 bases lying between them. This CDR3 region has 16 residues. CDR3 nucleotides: TGTGCCAGCAGTTTAGTCCAGGGATTAGCCTCCTACGAGCAGTACTTC. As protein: CASSLVQGLASYEQYF. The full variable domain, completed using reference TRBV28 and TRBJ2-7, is DVKVTQSSRYLVKRTGEKVFLECVQDMDHENMFWYRQDPGLGLRLIYFSYDVKMKEKGDIPEGYSVSREKKERFSLILESASTNQTSMYLCASSLVQGLASYEQYFGPGTRLTVT.

This CDR3 is CASSQEGLGDTQYF. CDR3 DNA: TGCGCCAGCAGCCAAGAGGGTCTGGGAGATACGCAGTATTTT. This chain links TRBV4-3 with TRBJ2-3; D call uncertain. Germline V gene data show CDR1 as LGHNA and CDR2 as YSLEER. There are 14 residues in the CDR3. V dropped 0 bases and J dropped 5 bases, with 9 bases sitting between them.

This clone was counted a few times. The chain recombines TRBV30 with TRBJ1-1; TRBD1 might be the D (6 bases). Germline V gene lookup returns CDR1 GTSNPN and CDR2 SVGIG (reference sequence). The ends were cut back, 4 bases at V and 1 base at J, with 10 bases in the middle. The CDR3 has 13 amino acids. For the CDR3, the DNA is TGTGCCTGGAATACAGGGTCGAACACTGAAGCTTTCTTT. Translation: CAWNTGSNTEAFF.

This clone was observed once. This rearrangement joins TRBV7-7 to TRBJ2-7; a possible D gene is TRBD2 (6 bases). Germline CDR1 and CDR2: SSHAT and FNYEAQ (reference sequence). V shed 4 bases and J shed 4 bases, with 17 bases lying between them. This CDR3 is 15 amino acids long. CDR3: CASSSGAGPAYEQYF. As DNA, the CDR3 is TGTGCCAGCAGCTCCGGGGCGGGGCCGGCTTACGAGCAGTACTTC.

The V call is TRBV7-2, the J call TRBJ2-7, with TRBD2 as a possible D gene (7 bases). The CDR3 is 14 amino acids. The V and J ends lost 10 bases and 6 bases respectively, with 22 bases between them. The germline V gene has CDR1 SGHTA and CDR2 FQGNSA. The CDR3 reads CATQRGGSTSEQYF. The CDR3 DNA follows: TGTGCCACCCAGAGGGGGGGGAGCACCAGCGAGCAGTACTTC.

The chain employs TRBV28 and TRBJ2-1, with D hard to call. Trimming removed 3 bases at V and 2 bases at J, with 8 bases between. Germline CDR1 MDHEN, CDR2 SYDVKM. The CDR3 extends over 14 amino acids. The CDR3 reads CASSLKGPYNEQFF. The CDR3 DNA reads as TGTGCCAGCAGTTTGAAGGGCCCCTACAATGAGCAGTTCTTC. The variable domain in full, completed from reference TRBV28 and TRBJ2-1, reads DVKVTQSSRYLVKRTGEKVFLECVQDMDHENMFWYRQDPGLGLRLIYFSYDVKMKEKGDIPEGYSVSREKKERFSLILESASTNQTSMYLCASSLKGPYNEQFFGPGTRLTVL.

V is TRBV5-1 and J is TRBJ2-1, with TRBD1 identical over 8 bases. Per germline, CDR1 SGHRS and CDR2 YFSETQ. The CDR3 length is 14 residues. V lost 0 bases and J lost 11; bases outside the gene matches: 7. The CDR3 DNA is TGCGCCAGCAGCTTGGTTTCAGGGGGCATACAGCAGTTCTTC. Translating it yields CASSLVSGGIQQFF.

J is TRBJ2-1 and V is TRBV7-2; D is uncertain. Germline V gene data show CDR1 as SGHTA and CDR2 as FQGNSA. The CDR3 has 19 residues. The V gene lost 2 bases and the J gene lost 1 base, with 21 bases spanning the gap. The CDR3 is CASSLPQVRGRRSYNEQFF. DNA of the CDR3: TGTGCCAGCAGCTTACCGCAGGTGCGCGGAAGACGGTCCTACAATGAGCAGTTCTTC.

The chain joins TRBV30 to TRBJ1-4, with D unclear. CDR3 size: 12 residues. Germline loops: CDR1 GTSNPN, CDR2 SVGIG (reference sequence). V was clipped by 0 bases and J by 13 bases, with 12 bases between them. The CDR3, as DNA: TGTGCCTGGAGTGTACGGGAGACTAGACTGTTTTTT. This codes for CAWSVRETRLFF.

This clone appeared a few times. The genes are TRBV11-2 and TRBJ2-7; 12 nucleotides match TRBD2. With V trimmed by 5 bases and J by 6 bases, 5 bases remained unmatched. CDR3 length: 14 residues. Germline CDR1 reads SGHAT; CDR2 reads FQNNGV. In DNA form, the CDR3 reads TGTGCCAGCAGCCCCTTGGGACTAGCGGGCGAGCAGTACTTC. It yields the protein CASSPLGLAGEQYF.

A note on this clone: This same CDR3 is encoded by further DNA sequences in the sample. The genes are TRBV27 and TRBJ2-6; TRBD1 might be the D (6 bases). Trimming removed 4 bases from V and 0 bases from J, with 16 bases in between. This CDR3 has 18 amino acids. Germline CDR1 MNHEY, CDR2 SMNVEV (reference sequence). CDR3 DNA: TGTGCCAGCAGTTCCCTGACAGGAAAGATCTCTGGGGCCAACGTCCTGACTTTC. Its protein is CASSSLTGKISGANVLTF.

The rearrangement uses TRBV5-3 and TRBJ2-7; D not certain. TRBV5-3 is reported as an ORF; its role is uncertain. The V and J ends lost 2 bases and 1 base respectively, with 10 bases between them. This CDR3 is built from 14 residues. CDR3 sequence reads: CARSFPRVSYEQYF. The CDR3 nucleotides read TGTGCCAGAAGCTTCCCCCGGGTATCCTACGAGCAGTACTTC.

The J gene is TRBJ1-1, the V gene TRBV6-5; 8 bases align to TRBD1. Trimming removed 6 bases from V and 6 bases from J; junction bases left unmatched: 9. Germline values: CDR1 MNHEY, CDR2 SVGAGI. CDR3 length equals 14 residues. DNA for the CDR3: TGTGCCAGCAGGGGGGGACAGGTGGGGCCTGAAGCTTTCTTT. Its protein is CASRGGQVGPEAFF.